These 6 T cell receptor beta chains were all obtained from the same sample, sequenced in a study of shared clonotypes between healthy human individuals. This table comes from immunoSEQ multiplex PCR, and its TCRdb copy is limited to in-frame clones, with some not included. The repertoire holds 850,000 to 1,100,000 clones, with 70% to 80% as singletons. The sequenced sample was memory CD4+ T cells from PBMCs. The subset is: CD45RA-negative fraction. The receptors were sampled from a man between 18 and 29 years old in good health. Some clones in this sample may be carry-over from other donors' samples.

This rearrangement joins TRBV5-1 to TRBJ2-1, with a possible D match to TRBD1 (5 bases). CDR1 is SGHRS, CDR2 YFSETQ, per germline. The CDR3 extends over 14 amino acids. The V and J ends lost 4 bases and 8 bases respectively, with 16 bases between them. As DNA, the CDR3 is TGCGCCAGCAGCAGGTTACAGGTAGGCGATGAGCAGTTCTTC. Translating gives CASSRLQVGDEQFF.

This chain joins TRBV2 and TRBJ2-5, with D perhaps matching TRBD2 (7 bases). Trimming pared 3 bases from V and 1 base from J, leaving 9 bases between. This CDR3 has 14 amino acids. The V gene's germline CDR1 is SNHLY and CDR2 FYNNEI. DNA of the CDR3: TGTGCCAGCAGTGAGGGGGGGCCCCAAGAGACCCAGTACTTC. Protein: CASSEGGPQETQYF.

The J gene is TRBJ1-1, the V gene TRBV6-5, with unresolved D. The CDR3 runs to 13 residues. Germline lookup yields CDR1 MNHEY and CDR2 SVGAGI. Between the trimmed V and J ends, which lost 1 base and 1 base, there was a span of 4 bases. The CDR3 region has the DNA TGTGCCAGCAGTTACTGGCAGAACACTGAAGCTTTCTTT. This sequence encodes CASSYWQNTEAFF.

V and J are TRBV29-1 and TRBJ1-2; D is unresolved. The germline V gene has CDR1 SQVTM and CDR2 ANQGSEA. CDR3 length: 12 residues. With 7 bases removed from V and 8 bases from J, the gap between germline ends came to 17 bases. The CDR3 sequence: CSALGNPRGYTF. For the CDR3, the DNA is TGCAGCGCCTTGGGCAACCCACGGGGCTACACCTTC.

The rearrangement joins TRBV19 to TRBJ1-1, with 12 bases that match TRBD1. Germline lookup yields CDR1 LNHDA and CDR2 SQIVND (reference sequence). The CDR3 sequence is 17 residues long. Trimming cost V 1 base and J 1 base; bases outside gene matches: 4. CDR3 region: CASSIGGQGAWNTEAFF. As DNA, the CDR3 is TGTGCCAGTAGTATAGGGGGACAGGGGGCCTGGAACACTGAAGCTTTCTTT.

Turning to this clone: The junction differs from germline at one of its ends, possibly a read error. V gene TRBV2 combines with J gene TRBJ1-1, with D possibly being TRBD1 (6 bases). Germline assignment: CDR1 SNHLY and CDR2 FYNNEI. CDR3 length: 12 residues. The CDR3 loop reads CASREGQPWAFF. The CDR3 DNA follows: TGTGCCAGCAGGGAAGGACAGCCCTGGGCTTTCTTT.